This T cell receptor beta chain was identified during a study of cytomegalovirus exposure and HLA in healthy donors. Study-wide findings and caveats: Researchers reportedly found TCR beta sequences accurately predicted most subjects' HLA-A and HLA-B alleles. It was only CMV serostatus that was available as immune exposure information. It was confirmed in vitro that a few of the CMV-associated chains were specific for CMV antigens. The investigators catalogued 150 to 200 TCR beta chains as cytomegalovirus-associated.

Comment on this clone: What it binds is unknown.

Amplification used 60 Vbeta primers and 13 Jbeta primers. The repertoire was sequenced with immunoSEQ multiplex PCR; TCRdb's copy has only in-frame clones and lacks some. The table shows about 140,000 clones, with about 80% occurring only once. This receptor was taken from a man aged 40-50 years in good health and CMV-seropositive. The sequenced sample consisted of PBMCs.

In DNA, the CDR3 is TGTGCCAGCAGGAGACTGTCCTACAATGAGCAGTTCTTC. Residues: CASRRLSYNEQFF. The chain carries TRBV6-1 and TRBJ2-1; no firm D call. Germline V gives CDR1 MNHNS, CDR2 SASEGT. Trimming removed 6 bases from V and 1 base from J, with 7 bases in between. There are 13 residues in the CDR3.